This TCR beta chain was sequenced in a study of early T cells in non-severe SARS-CoV-2 infection (dated by TCRdb to about 2021). In the study overall: TCR sequencing used bulk RNA from unsorted whole blood, so alpha and beta chains could not be paired. The study at large found these results: VDJdb matching was skewed toward anti-spike CD8 responses and likely underestimated virus-specific expansions by missing private and CD4 specificities.

Library construction relied on 5' RACE. Sequencing was performed on a NextSeq 500. The TCR library protocol attached unique molecular identifiers to individual cDNA molecules to correct for sequencing error and PCR bias. TCR alpha and beta chains were both sequenced, and the abundances of alpha and beta sequences in each sample were closely correlated with each other. Per the authors' processing: V gene, J gene and CDR3 annotation of TCR sequences was performed with Decombinator V4. Expanded TCRs were defined as changing significantly between any two time points under a Poisson model with p below 0.0001. TCR abundances were normalised to the total number of TCRs sequenced in each sample and reported as counts per million. TRAV1-2 paired with TRAJ12, TRAJ20 or TRAJ33 defined MAIT TCRs, while TRAV10 paired with TRAJ18 defined iNKT TCRs. VDJdb, accessed 1 November 2021, was searched for CMV, EBV and SARS-CoV-2 annotated TCRs, with TCRs annotated for multiple antigens excluded. TCRdb cleaned the public reads at Q25 with fastp, built clones with MiXCR and kept in-frame beta chains. Each record represents a unique CDR3 protein, reported with the most common genes and DNA among its rows. TCRdb's processing, not the authors', yielded these V and J calls. In this sample the table shows about 50,000 distinct CDR3 sequences, around 10% of which occur a single time. Together, the top ten hold approximately 5.7% of the sample.

This clonotype appeared many times. What antigen it recognizes has not been identified. Qualities for individual bases were not recorded, and no much larger clone is one base off. The germline V gene gives CDR1 as MDHEN and CDR2 as SYDVKM. V trim: 7 bases; J trim: 1 base; unmatched bases: 6. From its cysteine to its phenylalanine, the CDR3 spans 15 amino acids. Solely the CDR3 DNA is kept, with 45 bases framed from the first base. The study was a case-control design nested within a healthcare worker cohort in London, UK, with weekly nasopharyngeal swab PCR tests and blood sampling. Healthcare workers were enrolled in the week of the UK lockdown, from 23 to 31 March 2020, and were followed every week for up to roughly 15 weeks.

The chain is encoded by TRBV28 joined to TRBJ2-3, with 9 bases in between that match TRBD2. Material: whole blood, obtained at baseline. The TCR originated in an adult who was a healthcare worker with PCR-confirmed SARS-CoV-2 infection or an uninfected control (not recorded which). The nucleotide sequence is TGTGCCAGCACCTATAGCGGGAGAGGCACAGATACGCAGTATTTT. Its coded protein is CASTYSGRGTDTQYF.